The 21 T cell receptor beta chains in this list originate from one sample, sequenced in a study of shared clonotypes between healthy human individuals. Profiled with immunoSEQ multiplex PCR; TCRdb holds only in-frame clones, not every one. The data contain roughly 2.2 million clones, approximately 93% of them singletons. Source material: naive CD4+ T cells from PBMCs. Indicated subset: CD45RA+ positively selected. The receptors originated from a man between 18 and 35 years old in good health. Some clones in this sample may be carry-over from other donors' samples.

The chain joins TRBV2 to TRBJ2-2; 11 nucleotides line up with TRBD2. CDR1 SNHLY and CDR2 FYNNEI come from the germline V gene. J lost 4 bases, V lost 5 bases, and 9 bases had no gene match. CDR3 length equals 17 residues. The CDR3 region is CASSWTSGPGGTGELFF. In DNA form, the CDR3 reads TGTGCCAGCAGTTGGACTAGCGGGCCAGGGGGCACCGGGGAGCTGTTTTTT.

CDR3 bases: TGTGCCAGCAGCTTCACAGGGACTATCAATGAGCAGTTCTTC. Translating it yields CASSFTGTINEQFF. The rearrangement joins TRBV7-9 to TRBJ2-1, with TRBD2 as a possible D gene (7 bases). This CDR3 is 14 amino acids long. Germline V gene sequence: CDR1 SEHNR, CDR2 FQNEAQ (reference sequence). V was cut by 3 bases and J by 6 bases, with 12 bases left in between.

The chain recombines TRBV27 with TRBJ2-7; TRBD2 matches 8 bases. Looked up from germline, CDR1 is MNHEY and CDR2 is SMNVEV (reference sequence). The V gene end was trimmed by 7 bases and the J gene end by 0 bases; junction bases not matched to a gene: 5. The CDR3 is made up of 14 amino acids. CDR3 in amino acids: CASNIAGHSYEQYF. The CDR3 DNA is TGTGCCAGCAATATAGCGGGACACTCCTACGAGCAGTACTTC.

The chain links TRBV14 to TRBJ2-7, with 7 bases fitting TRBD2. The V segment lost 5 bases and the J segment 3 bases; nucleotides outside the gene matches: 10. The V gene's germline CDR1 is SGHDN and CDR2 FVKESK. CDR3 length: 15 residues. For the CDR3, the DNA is TGTGCCAGCAGCAGACTTTCTAGCGGAAACTACGAGCAGTACTTC. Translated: CASSRLSSGNYEQYF.

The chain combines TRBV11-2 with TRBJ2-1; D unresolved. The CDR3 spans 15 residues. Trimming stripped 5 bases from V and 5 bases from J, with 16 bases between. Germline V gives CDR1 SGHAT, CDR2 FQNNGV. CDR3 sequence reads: CASSHPRTSHNEQFF. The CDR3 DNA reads TGTGCCAGCAGCCACCCCCGCACATCACACAATGAGCAGTTCTTC.

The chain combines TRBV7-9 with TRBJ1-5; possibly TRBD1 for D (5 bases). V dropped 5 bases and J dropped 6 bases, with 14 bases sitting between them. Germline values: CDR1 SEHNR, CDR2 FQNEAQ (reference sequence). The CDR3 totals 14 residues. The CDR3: CASSPGTLTQPQHF. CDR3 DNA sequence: TGTGCCAGCAGCCCCGGGACCTTAACTCAGCCCCAGCATTTT.

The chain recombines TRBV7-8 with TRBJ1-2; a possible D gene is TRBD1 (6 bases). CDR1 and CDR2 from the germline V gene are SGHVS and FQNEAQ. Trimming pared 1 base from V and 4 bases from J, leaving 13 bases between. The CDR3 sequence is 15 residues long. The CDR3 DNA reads TGTGCCAGCAGCTTAGGTGGCAGGGGAAGCTATGGCTACACCTTC. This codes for CASSLGGRGSYGYTF.

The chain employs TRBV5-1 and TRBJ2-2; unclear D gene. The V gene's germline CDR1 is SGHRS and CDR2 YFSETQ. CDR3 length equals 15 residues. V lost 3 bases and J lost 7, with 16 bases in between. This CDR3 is CASSWVAGAVGELFF. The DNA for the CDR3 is TGCGCCAGCAGCTGGGTAGCTGGAGCTGTCGGGGAGCTGTTTTTT.

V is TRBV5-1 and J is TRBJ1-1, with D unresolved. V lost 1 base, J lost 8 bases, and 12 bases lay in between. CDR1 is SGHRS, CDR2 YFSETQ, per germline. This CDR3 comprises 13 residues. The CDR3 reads CASSLIRQTEAFF. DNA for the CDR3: TGCGCCAGCAGCTTGATTAGGCAGACAGAAGCTTTCTTT.

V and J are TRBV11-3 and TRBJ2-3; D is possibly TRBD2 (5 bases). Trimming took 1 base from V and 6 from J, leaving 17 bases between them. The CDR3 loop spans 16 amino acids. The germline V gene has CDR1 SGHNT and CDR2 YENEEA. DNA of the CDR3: TGTGCCAGCAGCTTAGGACCAGGAGGAACCTTGGATACGCAGTATTTT. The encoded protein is CASSLGPGGTLDTQYF. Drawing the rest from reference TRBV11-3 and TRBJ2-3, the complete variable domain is EAGVVQSPRYKIIEKKQPVAFWCNPISGHNTLYWYLQNLGQGPELLIRYENEEAVDDSQLPKDRFSAERLKGVDSTLKIQPAELGDSAVYLCASSLGPGGTLDTQYFGPGTRLTVL.

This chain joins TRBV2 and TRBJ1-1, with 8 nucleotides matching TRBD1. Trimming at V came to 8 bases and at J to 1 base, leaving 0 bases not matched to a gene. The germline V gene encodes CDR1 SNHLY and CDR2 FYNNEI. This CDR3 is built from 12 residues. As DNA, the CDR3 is TGTGCCAGCGGGACAGGGAACACTGAAGCTTTCTTT. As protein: CASGTGNTEAFF.

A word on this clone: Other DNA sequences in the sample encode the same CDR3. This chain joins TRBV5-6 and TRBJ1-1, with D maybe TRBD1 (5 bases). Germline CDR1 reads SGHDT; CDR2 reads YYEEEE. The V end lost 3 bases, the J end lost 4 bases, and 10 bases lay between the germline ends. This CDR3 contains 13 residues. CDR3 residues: CASSSGRGTEAFF. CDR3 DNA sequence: TGTGCCAGCAGCTCGGGGCGGGGCACTGAAGCTTTCTTT.

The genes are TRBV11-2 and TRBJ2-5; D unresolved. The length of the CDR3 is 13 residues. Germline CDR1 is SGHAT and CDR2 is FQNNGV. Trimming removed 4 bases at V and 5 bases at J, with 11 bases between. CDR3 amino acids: CASSSSIRETQYF. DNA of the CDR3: TGTGCCAGCAGCTCGAGTATCCGGGAGACCCAGTACTTC.

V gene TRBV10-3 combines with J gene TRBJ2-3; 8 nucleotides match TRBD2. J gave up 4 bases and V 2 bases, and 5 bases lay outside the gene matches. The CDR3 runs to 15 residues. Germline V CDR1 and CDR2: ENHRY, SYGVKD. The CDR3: CAISEPRTSSDTQYF. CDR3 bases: TGTGCCATCAGTGAGCCGCGGACTAGCTCAGATACGCAGTATTTT.

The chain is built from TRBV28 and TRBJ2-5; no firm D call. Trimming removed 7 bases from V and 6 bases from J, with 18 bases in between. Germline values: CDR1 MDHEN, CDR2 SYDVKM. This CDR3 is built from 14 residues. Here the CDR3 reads CASTIGPAQQTQYF. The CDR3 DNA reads TGTGCCAGCACCATTGGGCCGGCCCAGCAGACCCAGTACTTC.

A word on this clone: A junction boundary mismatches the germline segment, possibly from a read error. CDR3 nucleotides: TGTGCCAGCAGTGAAATGGGACTCTTAGGCTCGGGGGAGGGCTTC. Its translation is CASSEMGLLGSGEGF. This chain connects TRBV6-1 to TRBJ2-7, with 7 bases lining up with TRBD2. Germline V CDR1 and CDR2: MNHNS, SASEGT. The CDR3 has 15 residues.

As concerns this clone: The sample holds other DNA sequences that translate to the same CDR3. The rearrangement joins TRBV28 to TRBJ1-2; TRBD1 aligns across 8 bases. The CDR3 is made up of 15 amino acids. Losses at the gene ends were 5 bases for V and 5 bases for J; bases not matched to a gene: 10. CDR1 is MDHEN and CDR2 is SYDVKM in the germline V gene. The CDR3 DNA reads TGTGCCAGCAGTCTATCCGGGACAGGACTTTATGGCTACACCTTC. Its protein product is CASSLSGTGLYGYTF.

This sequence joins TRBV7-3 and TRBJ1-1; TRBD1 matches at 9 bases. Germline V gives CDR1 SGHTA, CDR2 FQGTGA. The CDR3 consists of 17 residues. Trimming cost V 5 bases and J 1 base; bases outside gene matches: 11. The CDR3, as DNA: TGTGCCAGCAGCCTCACGGGACAGGGCCTGAGGAACACTGAAGCTTTCTTT. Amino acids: CASSLTGQGLRNTEAFF.

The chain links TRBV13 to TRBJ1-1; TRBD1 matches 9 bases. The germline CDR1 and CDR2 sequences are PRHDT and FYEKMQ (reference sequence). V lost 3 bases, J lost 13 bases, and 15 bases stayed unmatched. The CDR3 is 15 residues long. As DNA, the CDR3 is TGTGCCAGCAGCTTCCGGACCAGCGGGACAGGGACAGATTTCTTT. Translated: CASSFRTSGTGTDFF.

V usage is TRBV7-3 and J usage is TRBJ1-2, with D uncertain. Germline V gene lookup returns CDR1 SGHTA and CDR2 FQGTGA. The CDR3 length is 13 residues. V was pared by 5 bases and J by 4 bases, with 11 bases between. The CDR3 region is CASSTSGLYGYTF. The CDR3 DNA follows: TGTGCCAGCAGCACGTCAGGCCTCTATGGCTACACCTTC.

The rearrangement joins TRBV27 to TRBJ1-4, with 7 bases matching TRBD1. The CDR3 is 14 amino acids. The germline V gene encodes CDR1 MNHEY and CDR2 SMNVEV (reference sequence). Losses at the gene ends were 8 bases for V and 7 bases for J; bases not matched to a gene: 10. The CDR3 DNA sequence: TGTGCCAGCGGCAACAGGGGAAGTGGTGAAAAACTGTTTTTT. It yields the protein CASGNRGSGEKLFF.